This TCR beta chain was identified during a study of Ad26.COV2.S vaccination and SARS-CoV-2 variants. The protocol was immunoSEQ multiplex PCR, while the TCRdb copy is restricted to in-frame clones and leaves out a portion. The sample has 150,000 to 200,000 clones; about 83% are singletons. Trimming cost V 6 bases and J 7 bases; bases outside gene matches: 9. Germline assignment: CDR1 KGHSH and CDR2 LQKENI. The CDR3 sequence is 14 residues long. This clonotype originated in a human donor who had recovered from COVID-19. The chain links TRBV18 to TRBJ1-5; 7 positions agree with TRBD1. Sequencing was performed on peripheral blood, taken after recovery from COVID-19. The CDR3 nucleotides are TGTGCCAGCTCCTTTGACAGGGCAGGGCAGCCCCAGCATTTT. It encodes CASSFDRAGQPQHF.